Listed below are T cell receptor beta chains from one sample, sequenced in a study of CD8 T cells in ankylosing spondylitis. TCRdb redid the calling of the 5' RACE reads with MiXCR, one entry per CDR3 protein. This table holds under 170,000 distinct CDR3 sequences, 40% to 50% found once. The sample taken for sequencing was synovial fluid, either unsorted or a sorted T cell fraction (not recorded which). These TCRs come from a male donor with ankylosing spondylitis. The CDR3 runs from the conserved cysteine through the conserved F or W. The order of the fields is J gene, V gene, D gene, clone size, CDR3 protein, CDR3 DNA. A D gene is named only where the DNA matches it firmly. Rows may omit the clone size; those that give it use once, few, many or a size class.

j_call: TRBJ1-6
v_call: TRBV5-5
d_call: TRBD1
clone_size: many
cdr3_aa: CASSSRTGGISPLHF
cdr3_nt: TGTGCCAGCAGCTCGCGGACAGGGGGCATTTCACCCCTCCACTTT

j_call: TRBJ2-5
v_call: TRBV10-3
d_call: .
clone_size: once
cdr3_aa: CAISGQPGETQYF
cdr3_nt: TGTGCCATCAGTGGACAACCGGGGGAGACCCAGTACTTC

j_call: TRBJ1-2
v_call: TRBV12-3/TRBV12-4
d_call: .
clone_size: many
cdr3_aa: CASSYYRDGYTF
cdr3_nt: TGTGCCAGCAGTTACTACAGGGATGGCTACACCTTC

j_call: TRBJ2-1
v_call: TRBV20-1
d_call: .
clone_size: .
cdr3_aa: CSARPTNRLVWNEQFF
cdr3_nt: TGCAGTGCTAGACCCACCAATCGACTAGTATGGAATGAGCAGTTCTTC

j_call: TRBJ2-1
v_call: TRBV19
d_call: .
clone_size: .
cdr3_aa: CASSMWQGGPNEQFF
cdr3_nt: TGTGCCAGTAGTATGTGGCAGGGGGGACCCAATGAGCAGTTCTTC

j_call: TRBJ2-7
v_call: TRBV6-5
d_call: .
clone_size: .
cdr3_aa: CASSYSTGPFMAEQYF
cdr3_nt: TGTGCCAGCAGTTACTCGACGGGCCCTTTCATGGCCGAGCAGTACTTC

j_call: TRBJ2-7
v_call: TRBV10-3
d_call: .
clone_size: once
cdr3_aa: CAISVDLSLYEQYF
cdr3_nt: TGTGCCATCAGTGTGGACCTCAGCCTCTACGAGCAGTACTTC

j_call: TRBJ2-7
v_call: TRBV4-1
d_call: .
clone_size: .
cdr3_aa: CASSQERGGAAGTYEQYF
cdr3_nt: TGCGCCAGCAGCCAGGAAAGGGGTGGAGCAGCTGGGACCTACGAGCAGTACTTC

j_call: TRBJ2-2
v_call: TRBV28
d_call: TRBD2
clone_size: .
cdr3_aa: CASSLPPGLAANTGELFF
cdr3_nt: TGTGCCAGCAGCTTACCACCGGGACTAGCGGCTAACACCGGGGAGCTGTTTTTT

j_call: TRBJ2-3
v_call: TRBV5-1
d_call: .
clone_size: .
cdr3_aa: CASSRKPSGTDTQYF
cdr3_nt: TGCGCCAGCAGTCGGAAACCTAGCGGCACAGATACGCAGTATTTT

j_call: TRBJ2-1
v_call: TRBV12-3/TRBV12-4
d_call: .
clone_size: .
cdr3_aa: CASSLSPHGGTEQFF
cdr3_nt: TGTGCCAGCAGTTTATCCCCCCATGGAGGGACTGAGCAGTTCTTC

j_call: TRBJ1-2
v_call: TRBV6-5
d_call: .
clone_size: .
cdr3_aa: CASSYSGLPNYGYTF
cdr3_nt: TGTGCCAGCAGTTACTCCGGATTGCCCAACTATGGCTACACCTTC

j_call: TRBJ2-3
v_call: TRBV4-3
d_call: TRBD2
clone_size: .
cdr3_aa: CASSQVWRLAGGPDTQYF
cdr3_nt: TGCGCCAGCAGCCAAGTTTGGAGACTAGCGGGAGGGCCAGATACGCAGTATTTT

j_call: TRBJ1-5
v_call: TRBV6-6
d_call: .
clone_size: .
cdr3_aa: CASSTGWVMAQHF
cdr3_nt: TGTGCCAGCAGTACAGGATGGGTGATGGCCCAGCATTTT

j_call: TRBJ2-1
v_call: TRBV7-3
d_call: TRBD1
clone_size: once
cdr3_aa: CASSPQGQGAFWSYNEQFF
cdr3_nt: TGTGCCAGCAGCCCCCAGGGGCAGGGGGCCTTTTGGTCCTACAATGAGCAGTTCTTC

j_call: TRBJ2-1
v_call: TRBV19
d_call: .
clone_size: .
cdr3_aa: CASSIFFGDNEQFF
cdr3_nt: TGTGCCAGTAGTATATTCTTTGGGGACAATGAGCAGTTCTTC

j_call: TRBJ1-5
v_call: TRBV30
d_call: .
clone_size: medium-sized
cdr3_aa: CAWSPFTGSQPQHF
cdr3_nt: TGTGCCTGGAGCCCCTTTACAGGGAGTCAGCCCCAGCATTTT

j_call: TRBJ2-6
v_call: TRBV28
d_call: .
clone_size: once
cdr3_aa: CASSQDTETTIISGANVLTF
cdr3_nt: TGTGCCAGCAGTCAAGACACAGAGACCACTATTATCTCTGGGGCCAACGTCCTGACTTTC

j_call: TRBJ2-7
v_call: TRBV16
d_call: .
clone_size: .
cdr3_aa: CASSIPGPNPTYEQYF
cdr3_nt: TGTGCCAGCAGCATCCCCGGGCCGAACCCGACCTACGAGCAGTACTTC

j_call: TRBJ2-3
v_call: TRBV28
d_call: .
clone_size: .
cdr3_aa: CASSLGVFTGDTQYF
cdr3_nt: TGTGCCAGCAGTTTGGGGGTTTTCACGGGAGATACGCAGTATTTT

j_call: TRBJ1-2
v_call: TRBV24-1
d_call: TRBD1
clone_size: .
cdr3_aa: CATSDDRGHYGYTF
cdr3_nt: TGTGCCACCAGTGACGACAGGGGACACTATGGCTACACCTTC

j_call: TRBJ1-5
v_call: TRBV4-1
d_call: TRBD1
clone_size: many
cdr3_aa: CASSQDPLGGGNQPQHF
cdr3_nt: TGCGCCAGCAGCCAAGACCCCCTAGGGGGCGGCAATCAGCCCCAGCATTTT

j_call: TRBJ2-2
v_call: TRBV12-3/TRBV12-4
d_call: .
clone_size: once
cdr3_aa: CASREQGNTGELFF
cdr3_nt: TGTGCCAGCAGAGAACAGGGAAACACCGGGGAGCTGTTTTTT

j_call: TRBJ2-1
v_call: TRBV6-2/TRBV6-3
d_call: .
clone_size: few
cdr3_aa: CASSRGHSYNEQFF
cdr3_nt: TGTGCCAGCAGCCGGGGTCACTCCTACAATGAGCAGTTCTTC

j_call: TRBJ2-7
v_call: TRBV28
d_call: .
clone_size: .
cdr3_aa: CASIHSGGLNHEQYF
cdr3_nt: TGTGCCAGCATCCATTCGGGGGGCCTCAATCACGAGCAGTACTTC

j_call: TRBJ2-7
v_call: TRBV4-2
d_call: .
clone_size: few
cdr3_aa: CASSQGGDSYEQYF
cdr3_nt: TGTGCCAGCAGCCAAGGGGGAGACAGCTACGAGCAGTACTTC

j_call: TRBJ2-5
v_call: TRBV4-1
d_call: .
clone_size: .
cdr3_aa: CASAAPSSGTQYF
cdr3_nt: TGCGCCAGCGCCGCTCCTTCTTCGGGGACCCAGTACTTC

j_call: TRBJ1-6
v_call: TRBV27
d_call: .
clone_size: .
cdr3_aa: CASSPGTSNSPLHF
cdr3_nt: TGTGCCAGCAGTCCCGGGACAAGTAATTCACCCCTCCACTTT

j_call: TRBJ2-4
v_call: TRBV20-1
d_call: TRBD1
clone_size: .
cdr3_aa: CSASWDRGLLLAKNIQYF
cdr3_nt: TGCAGTGCTAGTTGGGACAGGGGGCTTCTACTAGCCAAAAACATTCAGTACTTC

j_call: TRBJ2-3
v_call: TRBV6-1
d_call: .
clone_size: .
cdr3_aa: CASPPRNGWFTDTQYF
cdr3_nt: TGTGCCAGCCCCCCTCGGAACGGCTGGTTCACAGATACGCAGTATTTT

j_call: TRBJ1-1
v_call: TRBV11-3
d_call: TRBD1
clone_size: many
cdr3_aa: CASSLRGQGAHGTEAFF
cdr3_nt: TGTGCCAGCTCCCTGCGGGGTCAGGGGGCGCATGGCACTGAAGCTTTCTTT

j_call: TRBJ1-4
v_call: TRBV4-2
d_call: .
clone_size: few
cdr3_aa: CASSQGFGGGGATNEKLFF
cdr3_nt: TGTGCCAGCAGCCAGGGATTTGGGGGCGGTGGGGCAACTAATGAAAAACTGTTTTTT

j_call: TRBJ1-1
v_call: TRBV24-1
d_call: .
clone_size: .
cdr3_aa: CATSDQTSVAFF
cdr3_nt: TGTGCCACCAGTGACCAGACATCCGTGGCTTTCTTT

j_call: TRBJ2-3
v_call: TRBV7-7
d_call: .
clone_size: .
cdr3_aa: CASSLAPTASTDTQYF
cdr3_nt: TGTGCCAGCAGCTTAGCTCCGACAGCTAGCACAGATACGCAGTATTTT

j_call: TRBJ1-5
v_call: TRBV20-1
d_call: .
clone_size: few
cdr3_aa: CSASGPLRGGNQPQHF
cdr3_nt: TGCAGTGCTAGCGGCCCCCTCCGCGGGGGCAATCAGCCCCAGCATTTT

j_call: TRBJ1-5
v_call: TRBV28
d_call: TRBD1
clone_size: .
cdr3_aa: CASSLPDGQGDQPQHF
cdr3_nt: TGTGCCAGCAGTTTGCCCGACGGACAGGGTGATCAGCCCCAGCATTTT

j_call: TRBJ2-4
v_call: TRBV5-5
d_call: TRBD1
clone_size: .
cdr3_aa: CASSLEGTGGINENIQYF
cdr3_nt: TGTGCCAGCAGCTTGGAGGGGACAGGGGGCATAAATGAAAACATTCAGTACTTC

j_call: TRBJ1-2
v_call: TRBV29-1
d_call: .
clone_size: few
cdr3_aa: CSVEGDRYGYTF
cdr3_nt: TGCAGCGTTGAGGGTGACCGCTATGGCTACACCTTC

j_call: TRBJ1-2
v_call: TRBV6-5
d_call: .
clone_size: few
cdr3_aa: CASSYSMAESYGYTF
cdr3_nt: TGTGCCAGCAGTTACTCGATGGCAGAATCCTATGGCTACACCTTC

j_call: TRBJ2-4
v_call: TRBV7-8
d_call: .
clone_size: .
cdr3_aa: CASSLMGQLILAKNIQYF
cdr3_nt: TGTGCCAGCAGCTTAATGGGTCAACTGATTCTAGCCAAAAACATTCAGTACTTC

j_call: TRBJ1-1
v_call: TRBV5-6
d_call: .
clone_size: .
cdr3_aa: CASSWMVWGRTEAFF
cdr3_nt: TGTGCCAGCAGCTGGATGGTGTGGGGGCGCACTGAAGCTTTCTTT

j_call: TRBJ2-1
v_call: TRBV15
d_call: .
clone_size: .
cdr3_aa: CATSRVGQAYNEQFF
cdr3_nt: TGTGCCACCAGCAGAGTGGGCCAGGCCTACAATGAGCAGTTCTTC

j_call: TRBJ1-6
v_call: TRBV5-1
d_call: .
clone_size: .
cdr3_aa: CASSLVAASSYNSPLHF
cdr3_nt: TGCGCCAGCAGCTTGGTTGCAGCCAGCTCCTATAATTCACCCCTCCACTTT

j_call: TRBJ1-5
v_call: TRBV12-3/TRBV12-4
d_call: .
clone_size: .
cdr3_aa: CASSLGGPQPQHF
cdr3_nt: TGTGCCAGCAGTTTAGGGGGACCTCAGCCCCAGCATTTT

j_call: TRBJ1-5
v_call: TRBV12-3/TRBV12-4
d_call: TRBD1
clone_size: .
cdr3_aa: CASSLGRTGNQPQHF
cdr3_nt: TGTGCCAGCAGTTTAGGAAGGACAGGGAATCAGCCCCAGCATTTT

j_call: TRBJ2-7
v_call: TRBV4-2
d_call: TRBD2
clone_size: .
cdr3_aa: CASSHAGASGRTYEQYF
cdr3_nt: TGTGCCAGCAGCCACGCCGGGGCTAGCGGGAGGACCTACGAGCAGTACTTC

j_call: TRBJ2-7
v_call: TRBV28
d_call: .
clone_size: .
cdr3_aa: CASSLYRVCCYEQYF
cdr3_nt: TGTGCCAGCAGCCTATACAGGGTGTGTTGCTACGAGCAGTACTTC

j_call: TRBJ1-6
v_call: TRBV27
d_call: .
clone_size: .
cdr3_aa: CASSFGTYSYNSPLHF
cdr3_nt: TGTGCCAGCAGTTTCGGCACCTACTCCTATAATTCACCCCTCCACTTT

j_call: TRBJ1-3
v_call: TRBV12-3/TRBV12-4
d_call: .
clone_size: .
cdr3_aa: CASSFGSSGNTIYF
cdr3_nt: TGTGCCAGCAGTTTTGGGTCCTCTGGAAACACCATATATTTT

j_call: TRBJ2-1
v_call: TRBV3-1
d_call: TRBD2
clone_size: few
cdr3_aa: CASSQEGGLVSYNEQFF
cdr3_nt: TGTGCCAGCAGCCAAGAAGGAGGACTAGTCTCCTACAATGAGCAGTTCTTC

j_call: TRBJ2-3
v_call: TRBV5-1
d_call: TRBD2
clone_size: .
cdr3_aa: CASSPGLAGGIPHTQYF
cdr3_nt: TGCGCCAGCAGCCCGGGACTAGCGGGGGGGATCCCCCATACGCAGTATTTT

j_call: TRBJ1-6
v_call: TRBV3-1
d_call: .
clone_size: .
cdr3_aa: CASSQDGQGPGSPLHF
cdr3_nt: TGTGCCAGCAGCCAAGATGGGCAGGGACCGGGTTCACCCCTCCACTTT

j_call: TRBJ1-1
v_call: TRBV20-1
d_call: .
clone_size: .
cdr3_aa: CSARVPGEATEAFF
cdr3_nt: TGCAGTGCTAGGGTGCCCGGGGAGGCCACTGAAGCTTTCTTT

j_call: TRBJ2-1
v_call: TRBV4-2
d_call: TRBD2
clone_size: few
cdr3_aa: CASSTTSGRALIESYNEQFF
cdr3_nt: TGTGCCAGCAGCACCACTAGCGGGAGGGCCCTTATAGAATCCTACAATGAGCAGTTCTTC